One and the same sample provided the 23 T cell receptor beta chains below, sequenced in a study of persistence of HIV-infected CD4 T cells. Cells were stimulated with CMV-infected fibroblast lysates at 10 ug/mL. CD40L-negative CD69-negative CD45RO-high memory CD4+ T cells were sorted as populations depleted of antigen-responding cells. Sequencing used immunoSEQ version 4 in survey mode. Some clones are missing from TCRdb's copy, which holds only in-frame ones; the method was immunoSEQ multiplex PCR. Here the sample spans approximately 31,000 clones, approximately 80% being singletons. Antigen specificity for these receptors is unknown. The sequencing here drew on CD4+ T cells sorted from PBMCs after roughly 17-hour stimulation, taken from a patient who received antiretroviral therapy. These receptors were collected from an adult man with HIV who was CMV-seropositive.

The genes are TRBV30 and TRBJ1-1; 8 nucleotides match TRBD1. The CDR3 loop spans 12 amino acids. The V gene's germline CDR1 is GTSNPN and CDR2 SVGIG (reference sequence). Losses at the gene ends were 8 bases for V and 1 base for J; bases not matched to a gene: 3. The CDR3 spells CAGGQGNTEAFF. The CDR3 nucleotides are TGTGCCGGCGGACAGGGGAACACTGAAGCTTTCTTT.

This sequence joins TRBV5-1 and TRBJ2-2; no definite D call. Germline V CDR1 and CDR2: SGHRS, YFSETQ. The CDR3 length is 13 residues. V was clipped by 1 base and J by 7 bases, with 8 bases between them. CDR3 loop: CASSLLVGGELFF. The CDR3 DNA is TGCGCCAGCAGCTTGTTGGTCGGCGGGGAGCTGTTTTTT.

A single count supports this clone. The rearrangement uses TRBV5-1 and TRBJ2-5; 13 bases agree with TRBD2. V shed 5 bases and J 5 bases; nucleotides not matched to a gene: 6. The CDR3 length is 15 residues. Germline V gives CDR1 SGHRS, CDR2 YFSETQ. CDR3 in DNA: TGCGCCAGCAGTCCGACTAGCGGGGGGATTGAGACCCAGTACTTC. This sequence encodes CASSPTSGGIETQYF. The full variable domain, in which reference TRBV5-1 and TRBJ2-5 provide the parts outside the CDR3, is KAGVTQTPRYLIKTRGQQVTLSCSPISGHRSVSWYQQTPGQGLQFLFEYFSETQRNKGNFPGRFSGRQFSNSRSEMNVSTLELGDSALYLCASSPTSGGIETQYFGPGTRLLVL.

V and J are TRBV28 and TRBJ1-5, with D perhaps TRBD1 (5 bases). Germline V gene lookup returns CDR1 MDHEN and CDR2 SYDVKM. The CDR3 is 16 amino acids. Trimming removed 5 bases from V and 7 bases from J, with 21 bases in between. In nucleotides, the CDR3 is TGTGCCAGCAGTCTTTCGGGTGGAGGGGCACGGCAGCCCCAGCATTTT. It translates to CASSLSGGGARQPQHF.

This chain links TRBV7-9 with TRBJ2-3, with a tentative D call TRBD2 (5 bases). This CDR3 contains 17 residues. Germline V CDR1 and CDR2: SEHNR, FQNEAQ (reference sequence). Deletions cut 1 base from V and 2 bases from J, with 16 bases between. The CDR3 bases are TGTGCCAGCAGCTTAGGACGGGGAGCCCGAAACACAGATACGCAGTATTTT. Its protein product is CASSLGRGARNTDTQYF.

This clone was found a few times. J is TRBJ1-5 and V is TRBV6-5, with D unclear. V gave up 2 bases and J gave up 2 bases, with 10 bases separating them. This CDR3 has 15 amino acids. Per germline, CDR1 MNHEY and CDR2 SVGAGI. In DNA form, the CDR3 reads TGTGCCAGCAGTTACGGCGGGAGTGGCAATCAGCCCCAGCATTTT. Protein: CASSYGGSGNQPQHF.

This clone was counted a few times. V gene TRBV30 combines with J gene TRBJ2-5, with a possible D match to TRBD1 (6 bases). Germline CDR1 reads GTSNPN; CDR2 reads SVGIG (reference sequence). CDR3 size: 18 residues. With 3 bases removed from V and 1 base from J, the gap between germline ends came to 24 bases. The CDR3 DNA is TGTGCCTGGAGGTCTGAAGGGTGGGACACCCCAATCCAAGAGACCCAGTACTTC. Its translation: CAWRSEGWDTPIQETQYF.

CDR3 region: CASKFTGAGANVLTF. The CDR3 DNA follows: TGCGCCAGCAAATTTACAGGGGCTGGGGCCAACGTCCTGACTTTC. V and J are TRBV5-1 and TRBJ2-6, with 7 bases that match TRBD1. Unmatched junction bases numbered 5, after V lost 6 bases and J lost 2 bases. CDR1 is SGHRS, CDR2 YFSETQ, per germline. This CDR3 region has 15 residues. The full variable domain, rest sourced from reference TRBV5-1 and TRBJ2-6, is KAGVTQTPRYLIKTRGQQVTLSCSPISGHRSVSWYQQTPGQGLQFLFEYFSETQRNKGNFPGRFSGRQFSNSRSEMNVSTLELGDSALYLCASKFTGAGANVLTFGAGSRLTVL.

In its sample, this clone was seen a few times. This chain links TRBV6-5 with TRBJ1-5; unclear D gene. Germline V gives CDR1 MNHEY, CDR2 SVGAGI. There are 14 residues in the CDR3. Between the trimmed V and J ends, which lost 10 bases and 10 bases, there was a span of 23 bases. The CDR3 protein is CAIEDTSRRDPQHF. The CDR3 coding sequence is TGTGCCATCGAAGACACGTCCCGCCGGGATCCCCAGCATTTT.

The V call is TRBV4-2, the J call TRBJ2-3; 15 nucleotides line up with TRBD2. With 4 bases clipped from V and 0 bases from J, the junction kept 8 bases outside the gene matches. Germline assignment: CDR1 LGHNA and CDR2 YNFKEQ. This CDR3 is built from 19 residues. In nucleotides, the CDR3 is TGTGCCAGCAGCCCCAAGAGGACTAGCGGGGGGGGTAGCACAGATACGCAGTATTTT. Encoded protein: CASSPKRTSGGGSTDTQYF.

The genes are TRBV3-1 (or the pseudogene TRBV3-2) and TRBJ2-1; D perhaps matches TRBD2 (5 bases). Germline lookup yields CDR1 LGHDT and CDR2 YNNKEL (reference sequence). Trimming pared 4 bases from V and 6 bases from J, leaving 10 bases between. The CDR3 extends over 13 amino acids. The CDR3 is CASSLTRTNEQFF. CDR3 nucleotide sequence: TGTGCCAGCAGCCTAACTAGAACCAATGAGCAGTTCTTC.

CDR3 bases: TGTGCCAGCAGTCTCGACATTTTAGGGGATGGCTACACCTTC. Translation: CASSLDILGDGYTF. The chain recombines TRBV5-4 with TRBJ1-2; TRBD1 might be the D (5 bases). The germline V gene encodes CDR1 SGHNT and CDR2 YYREEE (reference sequence). This CDR3 spans 14 amino acids. The V and J ends lost 5 bases and 6 bases respectively, with 17 bases between them.

The V call is TRBV10-2, the J call TRBJ2-3; D uncertain. CDR1 WSHSY and CDR2 SAAADI come from the germline V gene. This CDR3 is built from 16 residues. With 4 bases removed from V and 1 base from J, the gap between germline ends came to 15 bases. This CDR3 is CASSVLPTSGTDTQYF. In DNA, the CDR3 is TGCGCCAGCAGTGTTCTCCCAACATCGGGCACAGATACGCAGTATTTT.

V is TRBV10-3 and J is TRBJ2-2, with D perhaps TRBD1 (5 bases). V shed 0 bases and J shed 8 bases, with 10 bases lying between them. Germline CDR1 is ENHRY and CDR2 is SYGVKD. The CDR3 covers 14 residues. CDR3 sequence reads: CAISESDTIGELFF. The CDR3 DNA is TGTGCCATCAGTGAGTCGGACACGATAGGGGAGCTGTTTTTT.

V and J are TRBV28 and TRBJ2-1; 8 bases are a match to TRBD1. J gave up 9 bases and V 3 bases, and 10 bases lay outside the gene matches. The CDR3 contains 15 residues. Per germline, CDR1 MDHEN and CDR2 SYDVKM. The CDR3 bases are TGTGCCAGCAGTTTTCCCGCAGCAGGGGGCACTGAGCAGTTCTTC. Residues: CASSFPAAGGTEQFF.

This sequence joins TRBV6-6 and TRBJ1-3, with 9 bases matching TRBD1. The CDR3 runs to 16 residues. In germline, CDR1 is MNHNY, CDR2 SVGAGI (reference sequence). J gave up 6 bases and V 2 bases, and 8 bases lay outside the gene matches. The CDR3 loop is CASSYGGQGRINTIYF. CDR3 in DNA: TGTGCCAGCAGTTACGGGGGACAGGGTCGAATAAACACCATATATTTT.

This clone was counted once. This chain links TRBV5-5 with TRBJ2-2, with D perhaps TRBD2 (6 bases). Trimming stripped 5 bases from V and 1 base from J, with 12 bases between. The CDR3 contains 15 residues. The V gene's germline CDR1 is SGHKS and CDR2 YYEKEE (reference sequence). The CDR3 DNA follows: TGTGCCAGCAGTCCTGTGGGGGGGAACACCGGGGAGCTGTTTTTT. Amino acids: CASSPVGGNTGELFF. The complete variable domain, with remaining parts taken from reference TRBV5-5 and TRBJ2-2, reads DAGVTQSPTHLIKTRGQQVTLRCSPISGHKSVSWYQQVLGQGPQFIFQYYEKEERGRGNFPDRFSARQFPNYSSELNVNALLLGDSALYLCASSPVGGNTGELFFGEGSRLTVL.

This rearrangement joins TRBV3-1 (or the pseudogene TRBV3-2) to TRBJ2-2; 8 nucleotides align to TRBD1. Trimming took 4 bases from V and 2 from J; bases not matched to a gene: 9. CDR1 is LGHDT, CDR2 YNNKEL, per germline (reference sequence). CDR3 length equals 17 residues. The CDR3 bases are TGTGCCAGCAGCCTCTACCGGGACAGGCGTAACACCGGGGAGCTGTTTTTT. Translating gives CASSLYRDRRNTGELFF.

The gene calls are TRBV12-3 or TRBV12-4 and TRBJ2-7, with a weak D call TRBD2 (6 bases). The germline V and J ends were trimmed by 5 bases and 4 bases, with 12 bases remaining between them. CDR3 length: 13 amino acids. CDR3 sequence reads: CASSIHGGYEQYF. The CDR3 nucleotides are TGTGCCAGCAGTATTCACGGGGGTTACGAGCAGTACTTC.

This chain connects TRBV4-1 to TRBJ1-2, with 7 nucleotides matching TRBD1. The CDR3 is 13 amino acids. V dropped 1 base and J dropped 7; count of bases not matched to a gene: 3. The germline V gene has CDR1 MGHRA and CDR2 YSYEKL. CDR3 region: CASSQAGGSGYTF. In DNA form, the CDR3 reads TGCGCCAGCAGCCAAGCAGGGGGAAGTGGCTACACCTTC.

The chain links TRBV6-5 to TRBJ1-2; D is ambiguous. The length of the CDR3 is 13 residues. Germline CDR1 is MNHEY and CDR2 is SVGAGI. Trimming removed 5 bases at V and 3 bases at J, with 10 bases between. The chain's CDR3 is CASSLGIYYGYTF. The CDR3 bases are TGTGCCAGCAGTCTGGGGATTTACTATGGCTACACCTTC.

The chain recombines TRBV5-4 with TRBJ1-1, with TRBD1 matching 9 bases. This CDR3 contains 14 residues. The ends lost 7 bases at V and 3 bases at J; junction bases unmatched: 7. The germline gives CDR1 SGHNT, CDR2 YYREEE (reference sequence). The CDR3, as DNA: TGTGCCAGCTCTACAGGGGGCCGTGACACTGAAGCTTTCTTT. Its protein is CASSTGGRDTEAFF.

The chain joins TRBV4-1 to TRBJ2-3; 8 bases line up with TRBD2. The trim removed 1 base at V and 1 base at J, leaving 7 bases unmatched. The germline CDR1 and CDR2 sequences are MGHRA and YSYEKL. This CDR3 contains 17 residues. CDR3 coding DNA: TGCGCCAGCAGCCAAGTATCTCCTAGCGGGCGCACAGATACGCAGTATTTT. Encoded protein: CASSQVSPSGRTDTQYF.